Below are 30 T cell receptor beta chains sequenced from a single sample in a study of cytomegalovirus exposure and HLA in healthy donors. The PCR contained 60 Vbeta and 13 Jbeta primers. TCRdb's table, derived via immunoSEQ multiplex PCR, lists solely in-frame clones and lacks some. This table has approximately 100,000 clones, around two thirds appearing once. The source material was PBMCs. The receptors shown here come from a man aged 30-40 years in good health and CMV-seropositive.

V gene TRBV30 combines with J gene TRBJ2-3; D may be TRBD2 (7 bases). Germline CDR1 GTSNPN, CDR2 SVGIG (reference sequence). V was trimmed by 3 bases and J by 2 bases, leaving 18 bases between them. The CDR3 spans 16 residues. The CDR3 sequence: CAWRVRGGTDTDTQYF. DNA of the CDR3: TGTGCCTGGAGAGTGAGGGGGGGTACCGACACAGATACGCAGTATTTT.

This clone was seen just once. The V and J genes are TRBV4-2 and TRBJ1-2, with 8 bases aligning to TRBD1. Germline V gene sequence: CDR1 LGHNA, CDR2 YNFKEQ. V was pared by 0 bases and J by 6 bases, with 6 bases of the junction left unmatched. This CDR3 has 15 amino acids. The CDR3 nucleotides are TGTGCCAGCAGCCAAGAGGACAGGGCTGGGGATGGCTACACCTTC. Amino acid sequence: CASSQEDRAGDGYTF.

As DNA, the CDR3 is TGTGCCAGCAGCATCCGGGACAGTCAGCCCCAGCATTTT. Encoded protein: CASSIRDSQPQHF. This chain links TRBV21-1 with TRBJ1-5; TRBD1, as called in the table, went unchecked against the DNA. TRBV21-1 is assigned pseudogene status. This CDR3 spans 13 amino acids.

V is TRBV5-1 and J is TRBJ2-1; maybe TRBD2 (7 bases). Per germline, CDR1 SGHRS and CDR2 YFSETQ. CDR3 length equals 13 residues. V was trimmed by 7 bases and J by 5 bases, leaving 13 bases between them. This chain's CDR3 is CASFKGGNNEQFF. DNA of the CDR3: TGCGCCAGCTTTAAGGGGGGGAACAATGAGCAGTTCTTC.

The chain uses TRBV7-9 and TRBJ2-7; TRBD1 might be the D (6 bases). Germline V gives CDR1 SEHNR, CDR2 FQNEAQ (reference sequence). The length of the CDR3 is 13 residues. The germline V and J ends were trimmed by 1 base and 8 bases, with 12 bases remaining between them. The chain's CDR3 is CASSLEQGSQQYF. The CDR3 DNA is TGTGCCAGCAGCTTAGAACAGGGCAGCCAGCAGTACTTC. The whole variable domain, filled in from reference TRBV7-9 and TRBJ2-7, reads DTGVSQNPRHKITKRGQNVTFRCDPISEHNRLYWYRQTLGQGPEFLTYFQNEAQLEKSRLLSDRFSAERPKGSFSTLEIQRTEQGDSAMYLCASSLEQGSQQYFGPGTRLTVT.

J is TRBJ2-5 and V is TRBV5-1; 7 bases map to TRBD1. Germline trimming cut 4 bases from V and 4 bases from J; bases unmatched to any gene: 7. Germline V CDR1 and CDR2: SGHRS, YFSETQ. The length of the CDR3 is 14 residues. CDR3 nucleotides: TGCGCCAGCAGCGCAATCGGGACAGCAGAGACCCAGTACTTC. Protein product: CASSAIGTAETQYF. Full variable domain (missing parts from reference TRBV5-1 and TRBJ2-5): KAGVTQTPRYLIKTRGQQVTLSCSPISGHRSVSWYQQTPGQGLQFLFEYFSETQRNKGNFPGRFSGRQFSNSRSEMNVSTLELGDSALYLCASSAIGTAETQYFGPGTRLLVL.

CDR3 sequence (DNA): TGTGCCAGCAGCTTCGCGACACAAAACACTGAAGCTTTCTTT. Residues: CASSFATQNTEAFF. The chain joins TRBV7-2 to TRBJ1-1; no definite D call. The V and J ends lost 3 bases and 2 bases respectively, with 10 bases between them. The germline gives CDR1 SGHTA, CDR2 FQGNSA. The CDR3 is 14 residues long.

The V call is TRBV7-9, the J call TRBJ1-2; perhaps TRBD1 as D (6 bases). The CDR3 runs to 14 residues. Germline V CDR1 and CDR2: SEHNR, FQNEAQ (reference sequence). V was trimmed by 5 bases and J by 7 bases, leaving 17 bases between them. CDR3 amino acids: CASSLDVEGGGYTF. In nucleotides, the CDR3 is TGTGCCAGCAGCCTGGACGTAGAAGGGGGTGGCTACACCTTC.

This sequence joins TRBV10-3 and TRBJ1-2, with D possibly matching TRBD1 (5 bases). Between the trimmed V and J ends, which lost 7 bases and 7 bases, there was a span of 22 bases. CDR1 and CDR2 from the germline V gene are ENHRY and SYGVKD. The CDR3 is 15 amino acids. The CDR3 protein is CAITDPGLLDSGYTF. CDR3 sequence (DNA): TGTGCCATCACCGATCCGGGACTCCTTGATAGTGGCTACACCTTC.

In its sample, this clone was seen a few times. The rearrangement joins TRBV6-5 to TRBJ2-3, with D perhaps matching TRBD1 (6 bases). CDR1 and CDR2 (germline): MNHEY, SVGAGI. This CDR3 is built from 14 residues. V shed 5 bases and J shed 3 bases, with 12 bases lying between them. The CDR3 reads CASSPRGTTDTQYF. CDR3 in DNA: TGTGCCAGCAGTCCCAGGGGAACGACAGATACGCAGTATTTT.

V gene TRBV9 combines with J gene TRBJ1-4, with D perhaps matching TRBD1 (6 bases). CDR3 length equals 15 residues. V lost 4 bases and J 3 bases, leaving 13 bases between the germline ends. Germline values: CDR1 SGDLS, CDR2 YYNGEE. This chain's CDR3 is CASSTTGIANEKLFF. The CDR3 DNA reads TGTGCCAGCAGCACTACAGGGATAGCTAATGAAAAACTGTTTTTT.

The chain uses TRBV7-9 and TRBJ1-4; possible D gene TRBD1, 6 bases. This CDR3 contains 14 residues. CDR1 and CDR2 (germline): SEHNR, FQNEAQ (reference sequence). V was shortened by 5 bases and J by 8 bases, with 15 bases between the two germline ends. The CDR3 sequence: CASSNKGVREKLFF. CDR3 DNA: TGTGCCAGCAGCAACAAGGGGGTACGGGAAAAACTGTTTTTT.

The CDR3 here is CSEGTGGSQYF. CDR3 DNA: TGCAGCGAAGGGACAGGGGGGTCCCAGTACTTC. The rearrangement joins TRBV29-1 to TRBJ2-5; 11 nucleotides line up with TRBD1. The V gene's germline CDR1 is SQVTM and CDR2 ANQGSEA. Trimming cost V 7 bases and J 9 bases; bases outside gene matches: 4. There are 11 residues in the CDR3.

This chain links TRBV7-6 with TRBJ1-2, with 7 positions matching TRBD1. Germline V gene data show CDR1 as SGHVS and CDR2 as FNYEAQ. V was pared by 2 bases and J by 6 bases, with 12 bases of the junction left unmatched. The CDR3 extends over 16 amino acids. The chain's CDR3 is CASSLPQGPLSDGYTF. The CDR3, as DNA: TGTGCCAGCAGCTTACCACAGGGGCCCCTCAGCGATGGCTACACCTTC.

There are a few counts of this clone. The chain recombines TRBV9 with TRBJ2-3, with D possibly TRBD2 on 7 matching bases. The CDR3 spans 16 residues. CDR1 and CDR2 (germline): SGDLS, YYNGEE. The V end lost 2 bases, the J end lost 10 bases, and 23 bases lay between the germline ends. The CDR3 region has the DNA TGTGCCAGCAGCGTCCGAGAGGGGGGGCCTCACAATCCGCAGTATTTT. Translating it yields CASSVREGGPHNPQYF.

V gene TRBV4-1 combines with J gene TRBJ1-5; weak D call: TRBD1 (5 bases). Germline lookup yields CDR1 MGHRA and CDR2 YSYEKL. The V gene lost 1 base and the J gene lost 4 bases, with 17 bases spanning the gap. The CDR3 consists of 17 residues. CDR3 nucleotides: TGCGCCAGCAGCCAAGCTTTTACAAGGGGTCCGAATCAGCCCCAGCATTTT. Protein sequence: CASSQAFTRGPNQPQHF.

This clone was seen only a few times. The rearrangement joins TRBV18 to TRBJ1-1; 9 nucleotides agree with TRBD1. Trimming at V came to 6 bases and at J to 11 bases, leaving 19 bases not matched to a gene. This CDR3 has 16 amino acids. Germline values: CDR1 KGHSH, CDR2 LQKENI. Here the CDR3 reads CASSPGQGGAVGGAFF. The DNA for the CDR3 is TGTGCCAGCTCGCCGGGACAGGGTGGGGCCGTAGGAGGTGCTTTCTTT. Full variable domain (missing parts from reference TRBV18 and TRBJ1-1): NAGVMQNPRHLVRRRGQEARLRCSPMKGHSHVYWYRQLPEEGLKFMVYLQKENIIDESGMPKERFSAEFPKEGPSILRIQQVVRGDSAAYFCASSPGQGGAVGGAFFGQGTRLTVV.

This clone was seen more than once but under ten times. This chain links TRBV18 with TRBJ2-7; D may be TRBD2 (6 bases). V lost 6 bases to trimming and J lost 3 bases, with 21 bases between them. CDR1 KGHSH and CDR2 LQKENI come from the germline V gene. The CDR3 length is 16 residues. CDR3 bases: TGTGCCAGCTCCTCGACGACTAGTGGGTCGTACTACGAGCAGTACTTC. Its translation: CASSSTTSGSYYEQYF.

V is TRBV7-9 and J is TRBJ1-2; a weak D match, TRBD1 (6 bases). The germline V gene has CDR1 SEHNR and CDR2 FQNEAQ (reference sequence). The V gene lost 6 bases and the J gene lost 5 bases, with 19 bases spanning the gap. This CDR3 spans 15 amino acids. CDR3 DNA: TGTGCCAGCAGTCAAATCCCAGGGGCGGAATATGGCTACACCTTC. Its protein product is CASSQIPGAEYGYTF. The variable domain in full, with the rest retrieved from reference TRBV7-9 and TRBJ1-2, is DTGVSQNPRHKITKRGQNVTFRCDPISEHNRLYWYRQTLGQGPEFLTYFQNEAQLEKSRLLSDRFSAERPKGSFSTLEIQRTEQGDSAMYLCASSQIPGAEYGYTFGSGTRLTVV.

For the CDR3, the DNA is TGCGCCAGCAGCTTTAGCGGGGTTAGCTCCTACGAGCAGTACTTC. Translating it yields CASSFSGVSSYEQYF. The V gene is TRBV5-1, the J gene TRBJ2-7; 8 bases agree with TRBD2. The V gene end was trimmed by 2 bases and the J gene end by 0 bases; junction bases not matched to a gene: 4. Germline CDR1 SGHRS, CDR2 YFSETQ. The CDR3 consists of 15 residues.

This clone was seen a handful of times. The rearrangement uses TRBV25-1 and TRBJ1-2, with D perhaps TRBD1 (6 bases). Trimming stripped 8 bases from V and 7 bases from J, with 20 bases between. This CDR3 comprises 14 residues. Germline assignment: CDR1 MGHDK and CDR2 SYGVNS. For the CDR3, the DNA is TGTGCCAGCGCGACCTCGGGCAGGGGAAGTGGCTACACCTTC. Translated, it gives CASATSGRGSGYTF.

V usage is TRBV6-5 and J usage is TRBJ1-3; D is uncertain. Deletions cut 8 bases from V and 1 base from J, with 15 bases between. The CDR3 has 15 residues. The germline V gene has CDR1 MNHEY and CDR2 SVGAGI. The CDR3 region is CASSRAEGSGNTIYF. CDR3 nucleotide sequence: TGTGCCAGCTCGAGGGCCGAAGGGTCTGGAAACACCATATATTTT.

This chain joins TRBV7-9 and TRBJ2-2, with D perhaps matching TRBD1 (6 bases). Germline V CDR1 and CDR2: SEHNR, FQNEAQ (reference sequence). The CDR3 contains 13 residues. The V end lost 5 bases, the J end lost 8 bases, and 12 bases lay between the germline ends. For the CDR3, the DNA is TGTGCCAGCAGCCCAGACAGGATTGGGGAGCTGTTTTTT. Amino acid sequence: CASSPDRIGELFF.

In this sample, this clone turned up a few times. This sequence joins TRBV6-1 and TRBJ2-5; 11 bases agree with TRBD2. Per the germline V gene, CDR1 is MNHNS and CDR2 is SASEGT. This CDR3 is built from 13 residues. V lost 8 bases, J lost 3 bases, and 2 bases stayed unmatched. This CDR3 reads CASGGLAEETQYF. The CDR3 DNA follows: TGTGCCAGCGGGGGACTAGCGGAAGAGACCCAGTACTTC.

CDR3 protein: CASSEGETYEQYF. The CDR3 DNA reads as TGTGCCAGCAGTGAGGGCGAAACCTACGAGCAGTACTTC. The chain couples TRBV2 to TRBJ2-5; D remains unclear. The end of the DNA is better explained by TRBJ2-7, so the J call may be wrong. CDR3 length equals 13 residues. Germline V lookup: CDR1 SNHLY, CDR2 FYNNEI.

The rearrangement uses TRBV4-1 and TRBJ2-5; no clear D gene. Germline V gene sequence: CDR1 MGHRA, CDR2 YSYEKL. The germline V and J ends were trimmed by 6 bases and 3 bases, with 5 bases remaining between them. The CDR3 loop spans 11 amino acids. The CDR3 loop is CASSQEETQYF. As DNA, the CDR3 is TGCGCCAGCAGTCAGGAAGAGACCCAGTACTTC.

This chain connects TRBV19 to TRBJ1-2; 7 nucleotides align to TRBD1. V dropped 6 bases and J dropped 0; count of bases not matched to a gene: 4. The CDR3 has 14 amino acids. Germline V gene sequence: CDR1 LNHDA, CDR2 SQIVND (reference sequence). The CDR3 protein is CASRGRGTNYGYTF. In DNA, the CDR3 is TGTGCCAGTAGGGGCAGGGGGACTAACTATGGCTACACCTTC.

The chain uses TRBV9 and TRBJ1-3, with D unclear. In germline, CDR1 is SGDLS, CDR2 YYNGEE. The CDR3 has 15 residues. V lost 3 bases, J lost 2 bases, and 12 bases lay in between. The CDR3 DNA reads TGTGCCAGCAGCGCAGGTCACGGAACTGGAAACACCATATATTTT. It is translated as CASSAGHGTGNTIYF.

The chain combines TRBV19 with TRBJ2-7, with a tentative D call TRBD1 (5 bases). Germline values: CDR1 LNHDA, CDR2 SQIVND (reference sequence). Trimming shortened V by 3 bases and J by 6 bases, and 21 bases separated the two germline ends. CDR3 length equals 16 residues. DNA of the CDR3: TGTGCCAGTAGTATTAGCCCAGGGTGGGATTCTACCGAGCAGTACTTC. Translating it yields CASSISPGWDSTEQYF. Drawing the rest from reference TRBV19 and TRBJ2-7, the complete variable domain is DGGITQSPKYLFRKEGQNVTLSCEQNLNHDAMYWYRQDPGQGLRLIYYSQIVNDFQKGDIAEGYSVSREKKESFPLTVTSAQKNPTAFYLCASSISPGWDSTEQYFGPGTRLTVT.

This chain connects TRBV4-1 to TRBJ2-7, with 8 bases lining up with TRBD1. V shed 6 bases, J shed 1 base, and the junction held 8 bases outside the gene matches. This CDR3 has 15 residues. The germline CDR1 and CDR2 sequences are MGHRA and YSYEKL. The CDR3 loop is CASREQGVPSYEQYF. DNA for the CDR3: TGCGCCAGCAGGGAACAGGGGGTGCCTTCCTACGAGCAGTACTTC.